This entry lists 11 T cell receptor beta chains sequenced from one sample in a study of molecular identifiers for immune sequencing clone quantification. TCRdb reprocessed the PCR reads via MiXCR and lists one record per CDR3 protein. The sample carries 60,000 to 70,000 distinct CDR3 sequences, about 17% recorded once. Sequencing was performed on naive CD8+ T cells from blood, with Jurkat cell RNA spiked in. The subset here: FACS-sorted CD8+CD4-CCR7+CD45RA+ naive T cells. These receptors were taken from a human donor in good health. Some libraries in this study had Jurkat cell RNA spiked in.

This clonotype has at least ten counts. The rearrangement links TRBV7-9 to TRBJ1-4; D gene ambiguous. Germline V lookup: CDR1 SEHNR, CDR2 FQNEAQ (reference sequence). There are 15 residues in the CDR3. Trimming removed 5 bases at V and 4 bases at J, with 14 bases between. Written as DNA, the CDR3 is TGTGCCAGCAGCCGAACTATGGCAGTTAATGAAAAACTGTTTTTT. Translation: CASSRTMAVNEKLFF.

There are a few counts of this clonotype. The genes are TRBV2 and TRBJ1-5; D remains ambiguous. The germline CDR1 and CDR2 sequences are SNHLY and FYNNEI. The CDR3 is 14 residues long. Trimming took 6 bases from V and 4 from J, leaving 13 bases between them. Written as DNA, the CDR3 is TGTGCCAGCAGGGATGGACTGCAGAATCAGCCCCAGCATTTT. It codes for CASRDGLQNQPQHF.

This clonotype was detected ten times or more. The CDR3 region is CSATDRGKSGNTIYF. The CDR3 nucleotides read TGCAGTGCAACGGACAGGGGGAAATCTGGAAACACCATATATTTT. The chain is built from TRBV20-1 and TRBJ1-3; 10 bases fit TRBD1. This CDR3 spans 15 amino acids. The germline CDR1 and CDR2 sequences are DFQATT and SNEGSKA (reference sequence). V trimming: 6 bases; J trimming: 1 base; junction bases outside the gene matches: 6.

This clonotype was counted many times. The gene calls are TRBV11-2 and TRBJ2-7; D uncertain. The CDR3 is 12 amino acids. Trimming left V 5 bases short and J 6 bases short, with 11 bases between. Germline CDR1 and CDR2: SGHAT and FQNNGV. For the CDR3, the DNA is TGTGCCAGCAGCCAAGGGTCAGGCGAGCAGTACTTC. Amino acid sequence: CASSQGSGEQYF.

This clonotype was detected ten times or more. The chain is built from TRBV7-9 and TRBJ1-4; D not resolved. Germline lookup yields CDR1 SEHNR and CDR2 FQNEAQ (reference sequence). Trimming took 8 bases from V and 8 from J, leaving 9 bases between them. The CDR3 length is 11 residues. The CDR3 DNA sequence: TGTGCCAGCGCTCTATCGGAAAAACTGTTTTTT. This translates into CASALSEKLFF. The whole variable domain, filled in from reference TRBV7-9 and TRBJ1-4, reads DTGVSQNPRHKITKRGQNVTFRCDPISEHNRLYWYRQTLGQGPEFLTYFQNEAQLEKSRLLSDRFSAERPKGSFSTLEIQRTEQGDSAMYLCASALSEKLFFGSGTQLSVL.

This clonotype has at least ten counts. The chain recombines TRBV6-4 with TRBJ2-2; tentatively, D is TRBD1 (5 bases). Germline CDR1 reads MRHNA; CDR2 reads SNTAGT. The CDR3 runs to 16 residues. Trimming stripped 0 bases from V and 4 bases from J, with 12 bases between. CDR3 bases: TGTGCCAGCAGTGACTCTGGGGCGCCGGGCACCGGGGAGCTGTTTTTT. Translating it yields CASSDSGAPGTGELFF.

This clonotype was seen at least ten times. The chain carries TRBV30 and TRBJ2-3; D uncertain. Deletions cut 7 bases from V and 2 bases from J, with 13 bases between. This CDR3 comprises 13 residues. CDR1 GTSNPN and CDR2 SVGIG come from the germline V gene (reference sequence). DNA for the CDR3: TGTGCCTCCGAGGCGGTTGACACAGATACGCAGTATTTT. Translating it yields CASEAVDTDTQYF.

This clonotype was detected many times. The rearrangement joins TRBV2 to TRBJ2-5; 7 bases are shared with TRBD1. V was pared by 6 bases and J by 4 bases, with 14 bases of the junction left unmatched. Germline V CDR1 and CDR2: SNHLY, FYNNEI. This CDR3 is 16 amino acids long. The CDR3: CASSDIPGTAAETQYF. In nucleotides, the CDR3 is TGTGCCAGCAGCGATATTCCAGGGACAGCCGCAGAGACCCAGTACTTC.

This clonotype appeared many times. This chain links TRBV30 with TRBJ2-1, with TRBD2 matching over 15 bases. V gave up 7 bases and J gave up 4 bases; unmatched junction bases: 11. Germline V CDR1 and CDR2: GTSNPN, SVGIG (reference sequence). The CDR3 is 17 amino acids. The CDR3 sequence is CALAGTSGGTSYNEQFF. Written as DNA, the CDR3 is TGTGCCTTGGCCGGGACTAGCGGGGGGACCTCATACAATGAGCAGTTCTTC.

Only a few counts were recorded for this clonotype. This may come from a read error, since a much larger clone is one base off. The conserved closing phenylalanine or tryptophan is absent in this CDR3, likely reflecting a read error. CDR3 in amino acids: CASSPTGGLGEQYL. In nucleotides, the CDR3 is TGTGCCAGCAGTCCGACGGGGGGATTGGGGGAGCAGTACCTC. The V and J genes are TRBV7-9 and TRBJ2-7; TRBD2 agrees at 7 bases. CDR1 SEHNR and CDR2 FQNEAQ come from the germline V gene (reference sequence). The CDR3 is 14 amino acids. J lost 7 bases, V lost 6 bases, and 12 bases had no gene match.

This clonotype was picked up many times. J is TRBJ2-2 and V is TRBV14; TRBD2 might be the D (5 bases). The V gene's germline CDR1 is SGHDN and CDR2 FVKESK. With 0 bases removed from V and 6 bases from J, the gap between germline ends came to 17 bases. CDR3 length: 17 residues. This CDR3 is CASSQDTVRGLAGELFF. CDR3 DNA sequence: TGTGCCAGCAGCCAAGATACCGTTCGGGGTCTCGCCGGGGAGCTGTTTTTT. The entire variable domain, with the rest obtained from reference TRBV14 and TRBJ2-2, is as follows: EAGVTQFPSHSVIEKGQTVTLRCDPISGHDNLYWYRRVMGKEIKFLLHFVKESKQDESGMPNNRFLAERTGGTYSTLKVQPAELEDSGVYFCASSQDTVRGLAGELFFGEGSRLTVL.